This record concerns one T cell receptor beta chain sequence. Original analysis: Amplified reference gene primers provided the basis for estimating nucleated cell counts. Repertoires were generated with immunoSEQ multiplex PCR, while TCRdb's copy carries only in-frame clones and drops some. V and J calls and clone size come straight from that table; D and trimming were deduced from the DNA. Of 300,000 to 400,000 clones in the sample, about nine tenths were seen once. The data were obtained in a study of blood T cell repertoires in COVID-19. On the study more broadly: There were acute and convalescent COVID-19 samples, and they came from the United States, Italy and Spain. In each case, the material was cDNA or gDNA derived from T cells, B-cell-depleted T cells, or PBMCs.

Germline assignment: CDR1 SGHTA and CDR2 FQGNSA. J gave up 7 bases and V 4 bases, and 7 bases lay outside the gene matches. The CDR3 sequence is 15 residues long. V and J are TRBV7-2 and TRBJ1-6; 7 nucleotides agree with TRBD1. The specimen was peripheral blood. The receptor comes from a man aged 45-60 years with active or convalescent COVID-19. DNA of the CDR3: TGTGCCAGCAGCTACATGCAGGGGGAAAATTCACCCCTCCACTTT. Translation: CASSYMQGENSPLHF.